The 29 T cell receptor beta chains in this list originate from one sample, sequenced in a study of blood T cell repertoires in COVID-19. Repertoires were generated with immunoSEQ multiplex PCR, while TCRdb's copy carries only in-frame clones and drops some. The table includes about 190,000 clones, approximately 85% detected once. Sequencing was performed on peripheral blood. All receptors come from a woman in her 70s with active or convalescent COVID-19.

This sequence joins TRBV30 and TRBJ1-4; TRBD1 matches at 10 bases. Trimming cost V 3 bases and J 3 bases; bases outside gene matches: 7. This CDR3 is 16 amino acids long. Germline V CDR1 and CDR2: GTSNPN, SVGIG (reference sequence). The DNA for the CDR3 is TGTGCCTGGAGGGCCAAAGGGACAGGGGCTAATGAAAAACTGTTTTTT. Its translation: CAWRAKGTGANEKLFF. The full variable domain, with the rest looked up from reference TRBV30 and TRBJ1-4, is SQTIHQWPATLVQPVGSPLSLECTVEGTSNPNLYWYRQAAGRGLQLLFYSVGIGQISSEVPQNLSASRPQDRQFILSSKKLLLSDSGFYLCAWRAKGTGANEKLFFGSGTQLSVL.

The gene calls are TRBV4-2 and TRBJ1-4, with 7 bases that match TRBD1. Germline assignment: CDR1 LGHNA and CDR2 YNFKEQ. The CDR3 consists of 18 residues. With V trimmed by 3 bases and J by 0 bases, 10 bases remained unmatched. The CDR3 reads CASSQGDSDRSTNEKLFF. CDR3 nucleotides: TGTGCCAGCAGCCAGGGTGACTCGGACAGGTCAACTAATGAAAAACTGTTTTTT.

The genes are TRBV3-1 (or the pseudogene TRBV3-2) and TRBJ1-6, with no clear D. The germline V and J ends were trimmed by 1 base and 11 bases, with 6 bases remaining between them. The CDR3 totals 12 residues. Germline V gives CDR1 LGHDT, CDR2 YNNKEL (reference sequence). The CDR3 DNA sequence: TGTGCCAGCAGCCAAGGGGGAGCACCCCTCCACTTT. Translated, it gives CASSQGGAPLHF.

The chain is built from TRBV4-1 and TRBJ2-1; 14 positions match TRBD2. V lost 3 bases, J lost 8 bases, and 9 bases stayed unmatched. Germline CDR1 is MGHRA and CDR2 is YSYEKL. The CDR3 length is 17 residues. CDR3 amino acids: CASSHPPGLAGEDEQFF. Here the CDR3 DNA reads TGCGCCAGCAGCCATCCTCCGGGACTAGCGGGAGAGGATGAGCAGTTCTTC.

J is TRBJ1-4 and V is TRBV15, with a weak D call TRBD1 (5 bases). The CDR3 runs 14 residues. V was pared by 1 base and J by 6 bases, with 9 bases between. Germline V gene sequence: CDR1 LNHNV, CDR2 YYDKDF (reference sequence). The CDR3 sequence is CATSRGGADEKLFF. The CDR3 nucleotides read TGTGCCACCAGCAGAGGGGGCGCAGATGAAAAACTGTTTTTT.

The gene calls are TRBV25-1 and TRBJ1-6, with a weak D call TRBD1 (5 bases). CDR1 and CDR2 (germline): MGHDK, SYGVNS. The CDR3 contains 15 residues. V gave up 3 bases and J gave up 8 bases, with 14 bases separating them. CDR3 nucleotide sequence: TGTGCCAGCAGTGAGCAGGGAGGTTCGTATTCACCCCTCCACTTT. Its protein is CASSEQGGSYSPLHF.

This clone ranks as medium-sized (0.01 to 0.1%). The rearrangement joins TRBV30 to TRBJ2-1, with 7 positions matching TRBD2. The CDR3 is made up of 14 amino acids. Trimming cost V 8 bases and J 2 bases; bases outside gene matches: 9. Germline CDR1 and CDR2: GTSNPN and SVGIG (reference sequence). CDR3 bases: TGTGCCGGTACAGAGCGGGAAGCCTACAATGAGCAGTTCTTC. It translates to CAGTEREAYNEQFF.

In this sample, this clone turned up once. V usage is TRBV6-6 and J usage is TRBJ2-2; 7 nucleotides align to TRBD2. V lost 5 bases and J lost 4; bases outside the gene matches: 4. Germline V gene lookup returns CDR1 MNHNY and CDR2 SVGAGI (reference sequence). The CDR3 has 14 amino acids. This CDR3 reads CASSAPGGTGELFF. The DNA of the CDR3 is TGTGCCAGCAGTGCCCCGGGGGGCACCGGGGAGCTGTTTTTT.

This clone was picked up one time. The J gene is TRBJ1-5, the V gene TRBV6-5, with D maybe TRBD1 (6 bases). The CDR3 covers 12 residues. The V gene lost 11 bases and the J gene lost 6 bases, with 14 bases spanning the gap. CDR1 MNHEY and CDR2 SVGAGI come from the germline V gene. The CDR3 here is CACGGLSQPQHF. DNA of the CDR3: TGTGCCTGCGGGGGGCTGAGTCAGCCCCAGCATTTT.

This chain uses TRBV2 with TRBJ1-4, with TRBD1 matching 9 bases. The CDR3 totals 16 residues. Looked up from germline, CDR1 is SNHLY and CDR2 is FYNNEI. V trimming: 6 bases; J trimming: 1 base; junction bases outside the gene matches: 6. The CDR3 DNA sequence: TGTGCCAGCAGGGAGGGACAGGGAAGAACTAATGAAAAACTGTTTTTT. Its protein product is CASREGQGRTNEKLFF.

The rearrangement joins TRBV6-2 or TRBV6-3 to TRBJ1-5, with 7 bases that match TRBD1. The CDR3 has 15 residues. From germline, CDR1 is MNHEY and CDR2 SVGEGT. The J segment lost 3 bases and the V segment lost 6 bases, leaving 8 bases of the junction unmatched. DNA of the CDR3: TGTGCCAGCAGCGGTCGACAGGGAATCAATCAGCCCCAGCATTTT. Amino acid sequence: CASSGRQGINQPQHF.

Ten or more counts support this clone. The chain has TRBV6-1 and TRBJ1-6, with D uncertain. The CDR3 totals 14 residues. CDR1 is MNHNS and CDR2 is SASEGT in the germline V gene. Between the trimmed V and J ends, which lost 3 bases and 10 bases, there was a span of 13 bases. The CDR3 region has the DNA TGTGCCAGCAGTGATGTCTTACGGGAGTCACCCCTCCACTTT. Translated, it gives CASSDVLRESPLHF.

This chain connects TRBV3-1 (or the pseudogene TRBV3-2) to TRBJ2-2; D is unclear. Looked up from germline, CDR1 is LGHDT and CDR2 is YNNKEL (reference sequence). The length of the CDR3 is 15 residues. Deletions cut 1 base from V and 1 base from J, with 7 bases between. The DNA for the CDR3 is TGTGCCAGCAGCCAAGGAACTATGAACACCGGGGAGCTGTTTTTT. Its translation is CASSQGTMNTGELFF.

This clone was seen many times. The rearrangement joins TRBV6-5 to TRBJ2-2, with D possibly matching TRBD2 (6 bases). The CDR3 covers 16 residues. Germline V gives CDR1 MNHEY, CDR2 SVGAGI. Deletions cut 2 bases from V and 4 bases from J, with 14 bases between. CDR3 DNA sequence: TGTGCCAGCAGTTACCGTCAGCGGGTCGGCACCGGGGAGCTGTTTTTT. Translation: CASSYRQRVGTGELFF.

The chain is built from TRBV5-4 and TRBJ2-1, with 10 bases aligning to TRBD2. This CDR3 comprises 15 residues. Germline V gives CDR1 SGHNT, CDR2 YYREEE (reference sequence). Germline trimming cut 9 bases from V and 0 bases from J; bases unmatched to any gene: 6. The CDR3 coding sequence is TGTGCCACGCGAGCGGGAGGGAGCTCCTACAATGAGCAGTTCTTC. Translation gives CATRAGGSSYNEQFF.

This chain connects TRBV5-1 to TRBJ1-6, with TRBD1 matching 8 bases. V was clipped by 4 bases and J by 4 bases; unmatched bases: 7. Germline lookup yields CDR1 SGHRS and CDR2 YFSETQ. CDR3 length: 16 residues. The CDR3 DNA sequence: TGCGCCAGCAGCCCTACGACAGGGGAATATAATTCACCCCTCCACTTT. Translating gives CASSPTTGEYNSPLHF.

The chain couples TRBV19 to TRBJ1-1, with 9 bases aligning to TRBD1. This CDR3 spans 17 amino acids. Germline values: CDR1 LNHDA, CDR2 SQIVND (reference sequence). J was trimmed by 4 bases and V by 4 bases; bases with no gene match: 13. DNA for the CDR3: TGTGCCAGTAGTAAGCGGACAGGGGTCTTCAAAGGCACTGAAGCTTTCTTT. Translated: CASSKRTGVFKGTEAFF. Supplemented by reference TRBV19 and TRBJ1-1, the full variable domain reads DGGITQSPKYLFRKEGQNVTLSCEQNLNHDAMYWYRQDPGQGLRLIYYSQIVNDFQKGDIAEGYSVSREKKESFPLTVTSAQKNPTAFYLCASSKRTGVFKGTEAFFGQGTRLTVV.

The sample holds many counts of this clone. V is TRBV6-5 and J is TRBJ1-2; 9 nucleotides line up with TRBD1. This CDR3 has 15 amino acids. The J segment lost 4 bases and the V segment lost 6 bases, leaving 9 bases of the junction unmatched. Germline-derived CDR1 and CDR2 are MNHEY and SVGAGI. CDR3 bases: TGTGCCAGCAGGTCACCGGGACAGGGTTTCTATGGCTACACCTTC. It specifies CASRSPGQGFYGYTF.

J is TRBJ2-7 and V is TRBV28; no clear D gene. Germline CDR1 and CDR2: MDHEN and SYDVKM. This CDR3 is 14 amino acids long. V lost 6 bases and J lost 2, with 14 bases in between. CDR3 residues: CASSLHTSTYEQYF. As DNA, the CDR3 is TGTGCCAGCAGCCTCCATACTTCCACCTACGAGCAGTACTTC.

The chain is built from TRBV10-3 and TRBJ2-7, with D hard to call. Germline V CDR1 and CDR2: ENHRY, SYGVKD. Trimming took off 6 bases at V and 3 bases at J, with 15 bases between the two ends. The CDR3 contains 14 residues. The CDR3 coding sequence is TGTGCCATCAGAGAAGACTCAGAGTTCTACGAGCAGTACTTC. This encodes CAIREDSEFYEQYF.

The sample holds a few counts of this clone. The chain carries TRBV19 and TRBJ2-2; D possibly corresponds to TRBD1 (5 bases). The CDR3 consists of 15 residues. Germline loops: CDR1 LNHDA, CDR2 SQIVND (reference sequence). Trimming removed 2 bases at V and 0 bases at J, with 7 bases between. CDR3 amino acids: CASSIQGSNTGELFF. The CDR3 DNA is TGTGCCAGTAGTATACAGGGTTCGAACACCGGGGAGCTGTTTTTT. The whole variable domain, remainder taken from reference TRBV19 and TRBJ2-2, is DGGITQSPKYLFRKEGQNVTLSCEQNLNHDAMYWYRQDPGQGLRLIYYSQIVNDFQKGDIAEGYSVSREKKESFPLTVTSAQKNPTAFYLCASSIQGSNTGELFFGEGSRLTVL.

J is TRBJ1-5 and V is TRBV19; D not resolved. CDR3 length equals 15 residues. From germline, CDR1 is LNHDA and CDR2 SQIVND (reference sequence). V was trimmed by 6 bases and J by 0 bases, leaving 12 bases between them. The chain's CDR3 is CASRSGFSSNQPQHF. The CDR3 coding sequence is TGTGCCAGTAGAAGTGGTTTCAGTAGCAATCAGCCCCAGCATTTT.

This sequence joins TRBV28 and TRBJ1-5; D gene uncertain. The germline V and J ends were trimmed by 5 bases and 3 bases, with 14 bases remaining between them. The CDR3 contains 15 residues. CDR1 is MDHEN and CDR2 is SYDVKM in the germline V gene. CDR3 amino acids: CASSPISGVNQPQHF. CDR3 DNA sequence: TGTGCCAGCAGTCCCATCTCGGGTGTCAATCAGCCCCAGCATTTT.

This sequence joins TRBV6-1 and TRBJ2-7, with no clear D. Germline V gives CDR1 MNHNS, CDR2 SASEGT. Deletions cut 2 bases from V and 2 bases from J, with 4 bases between. The CDR3 covers 12 residues. The CDR3 sequence: CASSEPTYEQYF. DNA of the CDR3: TGTGCCAGCAGTGAACCCACCTACGAGCAGTACTTC.

The chain combines TRBV9 with TRBJ1-1; D is perhaps TRBD1 (6 bases). Germline-derived CDR1 and CDR2 are SGDLS and YYNGEE. V dropped 0 bases and J dropped 1 base, with 10 bases sitting between them. This CDR3 spans 15 amino acids. This CDR3 is CASSVGTGSNTEAFF. CDR3 DNA: TGTGCCAGCAGCGTAGGTACAGGGTCGAACACTGAAGCTTTCTTT.

On this clone: A junction boundary mismatches the germline segment, possibly from a read error. This chain uses TRBV3-1 (or the pseudogene TRBV3-2) with TRBJ2-1; D might be TRBD1 (7 bases). The CDR3 loop spans 12 amino acids. Germline V gene data show CDR1 as LGHDT and CDR2 as YNNKEL (reference sequence). CDR3 residues: CASSLSGGFEVF. The CDR3 nucleotides are TGTGCCAGCAGCCTATCAGGGGGGTTCGAGGTCTTC.

The V call is TRBV7-8, the J call TRBJ2-7; 8 bases line up with TRBD1. Germline V gene lookup returns CDR1 SGHVS and CDR2 FQNEAQ. This CDR3 contains 17 residues. Trimming at V came to 1 base and at J to 7 bases, leaving 15 bases not matched to a gene. In DNA form, the CDR3 reads TGTGCCAGCAGCTTAGGGGCCCAGAGGACAGGGACCCTGGAGCAGTACTTC. Its translation is CASSLGAQRTGTLEQYF.

The V call is TRBV7-7, the J call TRBJ2-1, with 8 bases aligning to TRBD2. The J segment lost 5 bases and the V segment lost 5 bases, leaving 14 bases of the junction unmatched. The length of the CDR3 is 17 residues. CDR1 and CDR2 (germline): SSHAT, FNYEAQ (reference sequence). CDR3 residues: CASSPRMTSVYNNEQFF. DNA for the CDR3: TGTGCCAGCAGCCCTAGGATGACTAGCGTCTACAACAATGAGCAGTTCTTC.

The chain joins TRBV7-3 to TRBJ2-1, with 13 bases fitting TRBD2. J was trimmed by 6 bases and V by 4 bases; bases with no gene match: 0. Germline-derived CDR1 and CDR2 are SGHTA and FQGTGA. The CDR3 has 14 residues. The CDR3 nucleotides are TGTGCCAGCAGCTGGACTAGCGGGAGCAATGAGCAGTTCTTC. Translated: CASSWTSGSNEQFF.